Many counts were recorded for the clone carrying this T cell receptor beta chain. Its antigen remains unidentified. The data stem from a study of T-cell reconstitution after alpha-beta-depleted transplantation in children. Study findings and constraints: By one year post-transplant, T-cell counts and diversity largely arose from T cells that were newly produced.

Unique molecular identifiers featured in how the TCRbeta library was prepared. In TCRdb, the PCR reads were re-called with MiXCR into one record per CDR3 protein. The repertoire holds 450,000 to 600,000 distinct CDR3 sequences, 8% to 11% seen once, with about 2% in the top ten. The material was PBMCs, obtained before TCRalphabeta/CD19-depleted stem cell transplant. The receptor's source is a child aged 2 to 9 with inherited bone marrow failure, due to receive a stem cell transplant.

CDR3 DNA sequence: TGCGCCAGCAGTGAGTGGCAGGGGGGTCATTCAGATACGCAGTATTTT. Translating it yields CASSEWQGGHSDTQYF. The genes are TRBV10-2 and TRBJ2-3; D possibly corresponds to TRBD1 (7 bases). Trimming took 1 base from V and 4 from J, leaving 15 bases between them. The CDR3 length is 16 residues. Germline CDR1 reads WSHSY; CDR2 reads SAAADI.